The present T cell receptor (beta chain) was sequenced within a study of T-cell memory formation after mild COVID-19. In the study overall: The TCR clusters were mostly specific to one donor.

Findings and limits, study-wide: Contracting CD4+ clones lay largely in CM and EM, with CD8+ ones residing in EMRA. Pre-infection memory already had some responding clones, implying cross-reactive memory joined.

The V end was cut by 6 bases, the J end by 9 bases, with 12 bases between. CDR3 size: 12 residues. Ten or more counts support this clonotype. No antigen is known for it. Sample barcodes and UMIs were carried by the TCR alpha and TCR beta cDNA libraries that 5'RACE generated with constant-segment primers. TCRdb recomputed calls from the 5' RACE reads with MiXCR, one row per CDR3 protein. The data show 550,000 to 700,000 distinct CDR3 sequences, with approximately 18% seen just once and about 12% held by the top ten. V gene TRBV12-3 or TRBV12-4 combines with J gene TRBJ1-5; perhaps TRBD1 as D (5 bases). Input material: PBMCs or a T cell subset sorted from them (not recorded which). This receptor was obtained from an adult woman who had mild COVID-19 (a few samples of this study predate the infection). Cell type and time point are not known. CDR3 protein: CASSQGSGPQHF. CDR3 coding DNA: TGTGCCAGCAGCCAGGGATCGGGGCCCCAGCATTTT.